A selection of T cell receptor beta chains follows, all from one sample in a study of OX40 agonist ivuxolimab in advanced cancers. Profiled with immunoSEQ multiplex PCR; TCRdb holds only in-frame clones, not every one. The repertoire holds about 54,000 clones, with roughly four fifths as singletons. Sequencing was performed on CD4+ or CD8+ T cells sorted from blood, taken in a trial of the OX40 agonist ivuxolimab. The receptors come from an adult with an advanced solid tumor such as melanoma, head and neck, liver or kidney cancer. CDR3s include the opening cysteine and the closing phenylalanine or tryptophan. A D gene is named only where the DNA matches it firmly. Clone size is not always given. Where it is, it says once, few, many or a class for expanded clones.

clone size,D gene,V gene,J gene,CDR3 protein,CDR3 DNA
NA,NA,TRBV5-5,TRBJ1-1,CASSLLSEAEAFF,TGTGCCAGCAGCTTGCTAAGTGAGGCTGAAGCTTTCTTT
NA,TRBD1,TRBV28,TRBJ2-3,CASSLGQGREYF,TGTGCCAGCAGTTTAGGACAGGGTAGGGAGTATTTT
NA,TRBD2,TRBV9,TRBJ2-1,CASSVAGQRGYNEQFF,TGTGCCAGCAGCGTAGCAGGTCAGCGGGGGTACAATGAGCAGTTCTTC
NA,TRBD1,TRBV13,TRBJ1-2,CASSTRDRGPYGYTF,TGTGCCAGCAGCACCCGGGACAGGGGGCCTTATGGCTACACCTTC
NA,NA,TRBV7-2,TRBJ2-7,CASSLVWDPTREQYF,TGTGCCAGCAGCTTAGTTTGGGACCCTACCCGCGAGCAGTACTTC
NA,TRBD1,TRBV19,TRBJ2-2,CATNRGSGELFF,TGTGCCACTAACAGGGGCTCCGGGGAGCTGTTTTTT
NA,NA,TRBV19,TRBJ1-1,CASIPPTGNTEAFF,TGTGCCAGTATTCCCCCGACGGGGAACACTGAAGCTTTCTTT
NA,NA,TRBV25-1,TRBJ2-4,CASSEFGEKNIQYF,TGTGCCAGCAGTGAATTTGGAGAGAAAAACATTCAGTACTTC
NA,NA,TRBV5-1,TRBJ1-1,CASSLSVRGEAFF,TGCGCCAGCAGTTTATCAGTTCGGGGTGAAGCTTTCTTT
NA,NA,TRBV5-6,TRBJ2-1,CASSAVFGEQFF,TGTGCCAGCAGCGCGGTCTTCGGTGAGCAGTTCTTC
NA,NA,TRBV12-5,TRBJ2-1,CASGLGSSYNEQFF,TGTGCTAGTGGTTTGGGCAGCTCCTACAATGAGCAGTTCTTC
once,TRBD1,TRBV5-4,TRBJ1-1,CASSPTGALNTEAFF,TGTGCCAGCAGCCCGACAGGGGCCCTGAACACTGAAGCTTTCTTT
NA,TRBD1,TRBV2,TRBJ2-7,CASSDRQGRPIYEQYF,TGTGCCAGCAGCGACAGACAGGGTCGCCCCATCTACGAGCAGTACTTC
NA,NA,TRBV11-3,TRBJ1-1,CASSLDTENTEAFF,TGTGCCAGCAGCTTAGACACAGAGAACACTGAAGCTTTCTTT
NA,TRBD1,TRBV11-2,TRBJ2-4,CASSSLQGAKNIQYF,TGTGCCAGCAGCTCCCTACAGGGGGCCAAAAACATTCAGTACTTC
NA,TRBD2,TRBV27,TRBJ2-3,CASAPSRGGLDTQYF,TGTGCCAGCGCCCCATCGCGGGGGGGGTTGGATACGCAGTATTTT
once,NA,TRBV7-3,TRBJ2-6,CASSLNAANSGANVLTF,TGTGCCAGCAGCTTAAACGCTGCGAACTCTGGGGCCAACGTCCTGACTTTC
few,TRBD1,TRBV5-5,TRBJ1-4,CASSSVGRGIQGEKLFF,TGTGCCAGCAGCTCGGTGGGCAGGGGGATCCAAGGTGAAAAACTGTTTTTT
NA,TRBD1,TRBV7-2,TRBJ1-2,CASSSVAGGAGYTF,TGTGCCAGCAGCTCGGTGGCAGGGGGCGCTGGCTACACCTTC
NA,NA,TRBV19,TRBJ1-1,CASSILGVGTEAFF,TGTGCCAGTAGTATCTTGGGGGTGGGGACTGAAGCTTTCTTT
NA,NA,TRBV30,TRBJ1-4,CASPIDGLNEKLFF,TGTGCCTCCCCAATAGACGGTTTAAATGAAAAACTGTTTTTT
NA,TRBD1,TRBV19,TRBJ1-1,CASTDPGQGNTEAFF,TGTGCCAGTACCGACCCGGGACAGGGAAACACTGAAGCTTTCTTT
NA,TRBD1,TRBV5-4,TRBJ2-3,CASSLSRQGARDTQYF,TGTGCCAGCAGCTTGTCCCGACAGGGGGCTCGAGATACGCAGTATTTT
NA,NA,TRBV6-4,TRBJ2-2,CASSGRTGELFF,TGTGCCAGCAGCGGAAGGACCGGGGAGCTGTTTTTT
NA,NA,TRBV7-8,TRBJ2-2,CASSSQGKRTGELFF,TGTGCCAGCAGCTCACAGGGAAAGCGGACCGGGGAGCTGTTTTTT
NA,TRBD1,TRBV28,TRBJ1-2,CASSRPGQGRSYTF,TGTGCCAGCAGCCGACCGGGACAGGGAAGGAGCTACACCTTC
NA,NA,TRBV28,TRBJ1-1,CASSSQRGEAFF,TGTGCCAGCAGTTCCCAGCGAGGGGAAGCTTTCTTT
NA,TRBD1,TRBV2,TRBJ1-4,CASSVRDRWTNEKLFF,TGTGCCAGCAGTGTTCGGGACAGGTGGACTAATGAAAAACTGTTTTTT
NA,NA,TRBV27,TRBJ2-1,CASSLSSLSGSPNNEQFF,TGTGCCAGCAGTTTATCGTCCCTTAGCGGCTCCCCTAACAATGAGCAGTTCTTC
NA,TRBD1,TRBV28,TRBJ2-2,CASSFSGTDVGELFF,TGTGCCAGCAGTTTCTCCGGGACAGATGTCGGGGAGCTGTTTTTT
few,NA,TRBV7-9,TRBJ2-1,CASSLPIRSRSVNEQFF,TGTGCCAGCAGCTTACCGATTAGATCCCGGTCGGTCAATGAGCAGTTCTTC
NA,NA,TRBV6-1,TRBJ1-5,CASSEPAGLNQPQHF,TGTGCCAGCAGTGAACCAGCAGGCCTCAATCAGCCCCAGCATTTT
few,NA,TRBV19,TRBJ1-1,CASSEGVEATEAFF,TGTGCCAGTAGCGAGGGGGTGGAGGCCACTGAAGCTTTCTTT
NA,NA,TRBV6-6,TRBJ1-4,CASSQPGSEKLFF,TGTGCCAGCAGTCAACCGGGCTCGGAAAAACTGTTTTTT
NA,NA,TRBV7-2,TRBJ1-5,CASSLEGEQPQHF,TGTGCCAGCAGCTTAGAAGGGGAACAGCCCCAGCATTTT
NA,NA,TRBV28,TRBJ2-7,CASSGPDTTYEQYF,TGTGCCAGCAGTGGACCCGACACAACCTACGAGCAGTACTTC
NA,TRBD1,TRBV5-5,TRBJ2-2,CASTPVPQGANTGELFF,TGTGCCAGCACCCCTGTCCCACAGGGGGCTAACACCGGGGAGCTGTTTTTT
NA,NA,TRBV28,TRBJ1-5,CASSPSEWPQHF,TGTGCCAGCAGTCCCTCGGAGTGGCCCCAGCATTTT
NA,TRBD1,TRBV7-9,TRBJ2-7,CASSSRQGRGYEQYF,TGTGCCAGCAGCTCCCGACAGGGAAGAGGATACGAGCAGTACTTC
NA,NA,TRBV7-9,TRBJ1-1,CASSLEGDEAFF,TGTGCCAGCAGCTTAGAAGGAGATGAAGCTTTCTTT
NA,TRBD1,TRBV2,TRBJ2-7,CASSKFPGQGSEQYF,TGTGCCAGCAGCAAATTTCCGGGACAGGGAAGCGAGCAGTACTTC
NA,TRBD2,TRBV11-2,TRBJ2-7,CASTLLGRDEQYF,TGTGCCAGCACCTTGCTGGGGAGGGACGAGCAGTACTTC
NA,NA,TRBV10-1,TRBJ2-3,CASSESMEAWRF,TGCGCCAGCAGTGAGTCGATGGAGGCGTGGAGATTT
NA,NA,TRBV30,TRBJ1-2,CAWSGGSNYGYTF,TGTGCCTGGAGCGGGGGGAGTAACTATGGCTACACCTTC
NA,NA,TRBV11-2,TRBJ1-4,CASSLDWGATNEKLFF,TGTGCCAGCAGCTTAGACTGGGGTGCAACTAATGAAAAACTGTTTTTT
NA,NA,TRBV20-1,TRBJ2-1,CSARKGNEQFF,TGCAGTGCTAGAAAGGGGAATGAGCAGTTCTTC
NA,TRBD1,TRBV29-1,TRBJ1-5,CSVGQGDQPQHF,TGCAGCGTAGGACAGGGGGATCAGCCCCAGCATTTT